This T cell receptor beta chain was observed in a study of control samples from healthy donors and cancer patients. Measured with immunoSEQ multiplex PCR; TCRdb has only the in-frame clones, and not every one. The sample consists of 64,000 or so clones, roughly nine tenths of them appearing once. Sequencing was performed on PBMCs. The sequence derives from a man aged 35 to 55 with colorectal cancer.

The CDR3 nucleotides are TGTGCCAGCAGCCGGACAGGGGGGGACTATGGCTACACCTTC. Encoded protein: CASSRTGGDYGYTF. This chain uses TRBV7-2 with TRBJ1-2; TRBD1 matches at 10 bases. V was clipped by 5 bases and J by 3 bases; unmatched bases: 3. The length of the CDR3 is 14 residues. From germline, CDR1 is SGHTA and CDR2 FQGNSA.